This T cell receptor (beta chain) appears in the sequencing data of a study of blood T cell repertoires in COVID-19. Measured with immunoSEQ multiplex PCR; TCRdb has only the in-frame clones, and not every one. The sample shows roughly 150,000 clones, over 75% of them seen only once. CDR3 length: 15 residues. The V gene's germline CDR1 is LGHDT and CDR2 YNNKEL (reference sequence). The V end was cut by 0 bases, the J end by 5 bases, with 13 bases between. The V call is TRBV3-1 (or the pseudogene TRBV3-2), the J call TRBJ2-5; TRBD2 might be the D (6 bases). The receptor's source is a human donor in a cohort sampled during active COVID-19. Source material: peripheral blood. In nucleotides, the CDR3 is TGTGCCAGCAGCCAAGAGGGGCGAGGGAGGGAGACCCAGTACTTC. Amino acid sequence: CASSQEGRGRETQYF.